Only a few counts were recorded for the clone carrying this TCR beta chain. Its antigen is currently unknown. Template switching added a universal primer site; cDNA carried unique molecular identifiers. TCRdb independently ran MiXCR on the 5' RACE reads; one entry per CDR3 protein. The table records some 660,000 distinct CDR3 sequences, about 9.4% of them present only once. Germline CDR1 is MNHEY and CDR2 is SMNVEV (reference sequence). The V gene lost 5 bases and the J gene lost 8 bases, with 15 bases spanning the gap. The CDR3 consists of 14 residues. These data belong to a study of identical twins. Study conclusions and caveats: Researchers reported excess low generation probability among twin-shared out-of-frame alpha sequences. Carriage of fewer insertions was seen in abundant cord blood beta clonotypes, whereas memory repertoires showed none. Models underpredicted monozygotic twin sharing of out-of-frame TCR alpha.

The sample was also reused in another study, on yellow fever vaccine responses in identical twins.

The sequencing input was PBMCs. This receptor was taken from a woman between 18 and 30 years old in good health. This chain uses TRBV27 with TRBJ1-4; maybe TRBD1 (6 bases). CDR3 coding DNA: TGTGCCAGCAGTATGACAGGTTCTGGAGAAAAACTGTTTTTT. Amino acid sequence: CASSMTGSGEKLFF.